Shown below are 8 T cell receptor beta chains from a single sample sequenced in a study of OX40 agonist ivuxolimab in advanced cancers. Libraries were prepared through the immunoSEQ multiplex PCR assay. TCRdb obtained this table from immuneACCESS and retained in-frame rearrangements with V and J assigned. These tables miss some clones; where compared with another copy, unresolved V genes account for less than half of the shortfall, and the remainder is unexplained. The sample includes fewer than 65,000 clones, with around 82% observed a single time. The ten most abundant clones make up over 3% of the sample. This material consisted of CD4+ or CD8+ T cells sorted from blood, taken in a trial of the OX40 agonist ivuxolimab. The receptors were sampled from an adult with an advanced solid tumor such as melanoma, head and neck, liver or kidney cancer.

V gene TRBV9 combines with J gene TRBJ2-5, with 10 bases identical to TRBD1. TRBJ2-7 matches the DNA end more closely, so the J call is doubtful. The CDR3 is made up of 16 amino acids. Per germline, CDR1 SGDLS and CDR2 YYNGEE. CDR3 in amino acids: CASSALAGTGDSEQYF. The CDR3, as DNA: TGTGCCAGCAGCGCCCTTGCCGGGACAGGGGATAGCGAGCAGTACTTC.

The V call is TRBV28, the J call TRBJ2-5; 9 bases are shared with TRBD1. The J segment lost 7 bases and the V segment lost 5 bases, leaving 5 bases of the junction unmatched. Germline V lookup: CDR1 MDHEN, CDR2 SYDVKM. The CDR3 covers 13 residues. The CDR3 DNA reads TGTGCCAGCAGTGACGGGACAGGGAGGACCCAGTACTTC. Its translation: CASSDGTGRTQYF. Combining the CDR3 with reference TRBV28 and TRBJ2-5 gives the whole variable domain DVKVTQSSRYLVKRTGEKVFLECVQDMDHENMFWYRQDPGLGLRLIYFSYDVKMKEKGDIPEGYSVSREKKERFSLILESASTNQTSMYLCASSDGTGRTQYFGPGTRLLVL.

The genes are TRBV7-2 and TRBJ2-7; 8 positions agree with TRBD2. J was trimmed by 2 bases and V by 3 bases; bases with no gene match: 6. The CDR3 runs to 15 residues. Germline loops: CDR1 SGHTA, CDR2 FQGNSA. CDR3 sequence reads: CASSFQRGLAYEQYF. Written as DNA, the CDR3 is TGTGCCAGCAGCTTCCAGCGGGGGTTAGCCTACGAGCAGTACTTC. Drawing the rest from reference TRBV7-2 and TRBJ2-7, the complete variable domain is GAGVSQSPSNKVTEKGKDVELRCDPISGHTALYWYRQSLGQGLEFLIYFQGNSAPDKSGLPSDRFSAERTGGSVSTLTIQRTQQEDSAVYLCASSFQRGLAYEQYFGPGTRLTVT.

This clone was observed a few times. The chain combines TRBV11-2 with TRBJ2-7; 7 positions agree with TRBD1. This CDR3 contains 12 residues. V lost 7 bases, J lost 2 bases, and 2 bases stayed unmatched. CDR1 is SGHAT, CDR2 FQNNGV, per germline. CDR3 amino acids: CASTGTAYEQYF. CDR3 in DNA: TGTGCCAGCACCGGGACAGCCTACGAGCAGTACTTC. Full variable domain (rest looked up from reference TRBV11-2 and TRBJ2-7): EAGVAQSPRYKIIEKRQSVAFWCNPISGHATLYWYQQILGQGPKLLIQFQNNGVVDDSQLPKDRFSAERLKGVDSTLKIQPAKLEDSAVYLCASTGTAYEQYFGPGTRLTVT.

This chain links TRBV15 with TRBJ2-6; the D is unclear. The CDR3 sequence is 14 residues long. Germline loops: CDR1 LNHNV, CDR2 YYDKDF (reference sequence). V was trimmed by 6 bases and J by 3 bases, leaving 9 bases between them. The CDR3 bases are TGTGCCACCAGTTTGGACGGTGGGGCCAACGTCCTGACTTTC. It specifies CATSLDGGANVLTF.

The CDR3 sequence: CASSLRGVENTIYF. The DNA of the CDR3 is TGTGCCAGCAGCTTACGGGGGGTGGAAAACACCATATATTTT. The gene calls are TRBV7-2 and TRBJ1-3, with D maybe TRBD1 (5 bases). V dropped 2 bases and J dropped 6 bases, with 11 bases sitting between them. Germline lookup yields CDR1 SGHTA and CDR2 FQGNSA. The CDR3 extends over 14 amino acids.

As for this clone: Its ends do not fully match the called genes, so a read error is possible. This rearrangement joins TRBV20-1 to TRBJ2-7; maybe TRBD1 (5 bases). The CDR3 covers 11 residues. Per the germline V gene, CDR1 is DFQATT and CDR2 is SNEGSKA (reference sequence). The DNA for the CDR3 is TGCAGTGCTAGTTTCGGACAATTGCCCCACTTC. This sequence encodes CSASFGQLPHF.

The J gene is TRBJ1-1, the V gene TRBV6-1; no clear D. Germline lookup yields CDR1 MNHNS and CDR2 SASEGT. With 3 bases removed from V and 1 base from J, the gap between germline ends came to 12 bases. The CDR3 runs to 15 residues. CDR3 sequence: CASSDEGTRNTEAFF. The DNA of the CDR3 is TGTGCCAGCAGTGACGAAGGCACCAGGAACACTGAAGCTTTCTTT.